The clone carrying this T cell receptor beta chain was detected only a few times. Its antigen is unidentified. Expressed TCRB transcripts were sequenced, since all the RNA that had been isolated was reverse transcribed. Assay used: immunoSEQ multiplex PCR; TCRdb lists only in-frame clones, some missing. This table has hundreds of thousands of clones, 9% to 10% appearing once. Trimming pared 1 base from V and 4 bases from J, leaving 12 bases between. The CDR3 spans 15 residues. The germline CDR1 and CDR2 sequences are SGHDN and FVKESK. This sample is drawn from a study of beta chain features in type 1 diabetes. Study-wide results and caveats: Overrepresentation of cells with high TCR expression could result from cDNA sequencing. TCRB CDR3s from Type 1 diabetes patients were moderately but significantly shorter in all four CD4+ subsets. Resolution of whether HLA type affects TCRB rearrangement was not achieved here.

The V call is TRBV14, the J call TRBJ2-3; D remains ambiguous. This TCR came from a woman younger than 30 in good health. Source material: naive CD4+ T cells from blood. CDR3 nucleotide sequence: TGTGCCAGCAGCCAAGGGTCAGGTTGGGCAGATACGCAGTATTTT. Amino acid sequence: CASSQGSGWADTQYF.